This TCR beta chain was profiled in a study of blood T cell repertoires in COVID-19. The table came from immunoSEQ multiplex PCR; TCRdb's copy has only in-frame clones and leaves some out. The table has 150,000 to 200,000 clones, 80% to 90% seen once. V gave up 2 bases and J gave up 0 bases; unmatched junction bases: 11. In germline, CDR1 is MDHEN, CDR2 SYDVKM. This CDR3 has 19 amino acids. The rearrangement uses TRBV28 and TRBJ2-4; 9 bases match TRBD2. The sequenced material came from peripheral blood. The receptor was isolated from a woman aged 80 or over with acute or convalescent COVID-19. The CDR3 spells CASSLAGGLAGLAKNIQYF. For the CDR3, the DNA is TGTGCCAGCAGTTTAGCCGGCGGGCTAGCGGGACTAGCCAAAAACATTCAGTACTTC.